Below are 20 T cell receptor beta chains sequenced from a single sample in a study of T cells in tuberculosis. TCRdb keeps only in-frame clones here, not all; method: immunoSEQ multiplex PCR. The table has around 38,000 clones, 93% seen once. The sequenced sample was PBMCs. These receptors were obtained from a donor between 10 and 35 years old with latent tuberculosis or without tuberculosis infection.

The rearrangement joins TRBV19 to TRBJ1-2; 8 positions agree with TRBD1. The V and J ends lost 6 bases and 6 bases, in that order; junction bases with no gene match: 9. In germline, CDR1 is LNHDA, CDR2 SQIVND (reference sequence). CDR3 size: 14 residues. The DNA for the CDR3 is TGTGCCAGTAGGGACAGGGTCCCCGTTGATGGCTACACCTTC. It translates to CASRDRVPVDGYTF.

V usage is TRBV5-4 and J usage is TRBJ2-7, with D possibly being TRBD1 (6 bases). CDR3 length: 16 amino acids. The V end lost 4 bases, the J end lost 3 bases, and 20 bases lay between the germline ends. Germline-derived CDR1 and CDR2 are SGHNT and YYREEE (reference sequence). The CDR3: CASSGPQGSLFYEQYF. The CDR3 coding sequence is TGTGCCAGCAGCGGACCACAGGGTTCCCTCTTCTACGAGCAGTACTTC. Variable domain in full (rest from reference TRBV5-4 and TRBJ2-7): ETGVTQSPTHLIKTRGQQVTLRCSSQSGHNTVSWYQQALGQGPQFIFQYYREEENGRGNFPPRFSGLQFPNYSSELNVNALELDDSALYLCASSGPQGSLFYEQYFGPGTRLTVT.

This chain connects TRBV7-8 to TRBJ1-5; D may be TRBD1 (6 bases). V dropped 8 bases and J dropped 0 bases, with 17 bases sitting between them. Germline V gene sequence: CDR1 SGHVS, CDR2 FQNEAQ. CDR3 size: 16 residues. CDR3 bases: TGTGCCAGCCGCAGGGGACCCCGGGGTAGCAATCAGCCCCAGCATTTT. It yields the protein CASRRGPRGSNQPQHF.

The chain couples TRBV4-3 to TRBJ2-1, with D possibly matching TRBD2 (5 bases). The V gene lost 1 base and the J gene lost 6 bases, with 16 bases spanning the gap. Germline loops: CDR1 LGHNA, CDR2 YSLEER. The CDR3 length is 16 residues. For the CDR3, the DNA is TGCGCCAGCAGCCAAGTCCGAGGACTTCCTTTCAATGAGCAGTTCTTC. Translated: CASSQVRGLPFNEQFF.

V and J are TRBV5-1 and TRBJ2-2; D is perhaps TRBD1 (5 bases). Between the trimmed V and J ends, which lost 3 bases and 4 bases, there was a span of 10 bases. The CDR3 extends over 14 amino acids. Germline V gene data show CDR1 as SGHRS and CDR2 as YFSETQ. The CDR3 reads CASSYLDSTGELFF. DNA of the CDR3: TGCGCCAGCAGCTACCTCGACAGCACCGGGGAGCTGTTTTTT.

The CDR3 protein is CASSPPSGGFYNEQFF. The DNA for the CDR3 is TGCGCCAGCAGTCCACCAAGCGGGGGATTCTACAATGAGCAGTTCTTC. The chain combines TRBV5-1 with TRBJ2-1; 8 bases are shared with TRBD2. This CDR3 is built from 16 residues. The V gene's germline CDR1 is SGHRS and CDR2 YFSETQ. V was pared by 5 bases and J by 3 bases, with 10 bases of the junction left unmatched.

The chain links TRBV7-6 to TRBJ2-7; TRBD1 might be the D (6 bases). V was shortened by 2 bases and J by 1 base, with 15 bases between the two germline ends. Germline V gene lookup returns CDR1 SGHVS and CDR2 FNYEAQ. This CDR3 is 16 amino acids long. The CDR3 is CASSLPGHTNSYEQYF. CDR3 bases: TGTGCCAGCAGCTTACCGGGACACACAAATTCCTACGAGCAGTACTTC.

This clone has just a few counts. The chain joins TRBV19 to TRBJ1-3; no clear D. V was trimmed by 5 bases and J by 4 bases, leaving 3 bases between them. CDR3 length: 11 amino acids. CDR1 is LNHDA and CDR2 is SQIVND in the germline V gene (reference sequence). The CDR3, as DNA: TGTGCCAGTAGTCCGGGAAACACCATATATTTT. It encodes CASSPGNTIYF.

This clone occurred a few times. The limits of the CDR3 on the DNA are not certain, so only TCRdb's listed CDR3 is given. The CDR3 loop reads CASSQVVGSGSGIPFF. The genes are TRBV4-1 and TRBJ2-1; the listed D gene, TRBD2, was not tested against the DNA. The CDR3 length is 16 residues, termini included. Germline V CDR1 and CDR2: MGHRA, YSYEKL.

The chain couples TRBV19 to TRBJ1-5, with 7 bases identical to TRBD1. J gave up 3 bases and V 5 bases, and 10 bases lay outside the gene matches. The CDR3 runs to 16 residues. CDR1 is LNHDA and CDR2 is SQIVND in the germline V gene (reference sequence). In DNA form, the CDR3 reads TGTGCCAGTAGTGTCCGGACAGGCTCGTTCAATCAGCCCCAGCATTTT. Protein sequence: CASSVRTGSFNQPQHF.

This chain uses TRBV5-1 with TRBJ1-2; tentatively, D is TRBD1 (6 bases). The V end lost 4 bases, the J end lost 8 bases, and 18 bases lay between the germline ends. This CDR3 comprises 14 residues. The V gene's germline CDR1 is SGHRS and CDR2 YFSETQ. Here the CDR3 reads CASSPSTQGSGYTF. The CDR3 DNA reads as TGCGCCAGCAGCCCCAGCACCCAGGGGAGCGGCTACACCTTC.

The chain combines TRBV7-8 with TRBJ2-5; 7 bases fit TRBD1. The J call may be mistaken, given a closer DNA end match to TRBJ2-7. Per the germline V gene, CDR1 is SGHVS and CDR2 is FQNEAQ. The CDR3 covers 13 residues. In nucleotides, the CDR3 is TGTGCCAGCAGCCAAGGACAGGTCTACGAGCAGTACTTC. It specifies CASSQGQVYEQYF.

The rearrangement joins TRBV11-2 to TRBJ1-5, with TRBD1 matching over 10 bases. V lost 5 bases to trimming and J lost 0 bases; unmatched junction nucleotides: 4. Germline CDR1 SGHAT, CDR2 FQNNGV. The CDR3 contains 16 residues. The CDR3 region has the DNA TGTGCCAGCAGCCCAGGGACAGGGGATAGCAATCAGCCCCAGCATTTT. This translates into CASSPGTGDSNQPQHF.

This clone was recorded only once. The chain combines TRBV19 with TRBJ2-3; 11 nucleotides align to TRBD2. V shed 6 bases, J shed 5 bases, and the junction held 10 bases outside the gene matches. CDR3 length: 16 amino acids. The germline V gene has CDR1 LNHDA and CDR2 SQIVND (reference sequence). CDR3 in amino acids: CASSSITSGGIDTQYF. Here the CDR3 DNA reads TGTGCCAGTAGCTCGATTACTAGCGGGGGAATAGATACGCAGTATTTT.

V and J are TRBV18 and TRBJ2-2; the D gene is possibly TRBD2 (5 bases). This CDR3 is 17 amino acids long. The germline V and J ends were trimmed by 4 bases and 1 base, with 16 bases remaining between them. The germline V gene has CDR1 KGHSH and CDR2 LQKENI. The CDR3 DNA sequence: TGTGCCAGCTCACTCCGGGCCCCCGGGGAGAACACCGGGGAGCTGTTTTTT. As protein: CASSLRAPGENTGELFF.

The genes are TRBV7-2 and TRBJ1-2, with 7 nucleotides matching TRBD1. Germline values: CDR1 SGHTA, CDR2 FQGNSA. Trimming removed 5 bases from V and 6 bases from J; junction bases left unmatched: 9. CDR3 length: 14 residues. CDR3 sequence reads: CASSQRGHIDGYTF. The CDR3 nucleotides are TGTGCCAGCAGCCAGAGGGGGCATATAGATGGCTACACCTTC.

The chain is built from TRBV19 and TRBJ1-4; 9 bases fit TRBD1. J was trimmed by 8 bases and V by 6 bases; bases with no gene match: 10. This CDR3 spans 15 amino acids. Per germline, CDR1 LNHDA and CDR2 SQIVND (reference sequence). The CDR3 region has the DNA TGTGCCAGTAGGGGAGACAGGGGGGCACTCGAAAAACTGTTTTTT. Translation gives CASRGDRGALEKLFF. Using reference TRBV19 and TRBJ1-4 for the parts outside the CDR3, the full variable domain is DGGITQSPKYLFRKEGQNVTLSCEQNLNHDAMYWYRQDPGQGLRLIYYSQIVNDFQKGDIAEGYSVSREKKESFPLTVTSAQKNPTAFYLCASRGDRGALEKLFFGSGTQLSVL.

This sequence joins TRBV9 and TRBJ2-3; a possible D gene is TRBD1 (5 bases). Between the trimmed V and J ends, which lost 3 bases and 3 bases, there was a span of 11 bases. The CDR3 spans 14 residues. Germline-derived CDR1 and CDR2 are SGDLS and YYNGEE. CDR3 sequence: CASSAAGWTDTQYF. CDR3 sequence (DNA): TGTGCCAGCAGCGCGGCAGGGTGGACAGATACGCAGTATTTT.

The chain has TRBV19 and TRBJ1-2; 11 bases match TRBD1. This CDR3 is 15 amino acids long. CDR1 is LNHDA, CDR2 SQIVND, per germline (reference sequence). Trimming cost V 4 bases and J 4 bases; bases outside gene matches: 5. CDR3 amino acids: CASSRTGGEGYGYTF. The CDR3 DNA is TGTGCCAGTAGTAGGACAGGGGGCGAGGGCTATGGCTACACCTTC.

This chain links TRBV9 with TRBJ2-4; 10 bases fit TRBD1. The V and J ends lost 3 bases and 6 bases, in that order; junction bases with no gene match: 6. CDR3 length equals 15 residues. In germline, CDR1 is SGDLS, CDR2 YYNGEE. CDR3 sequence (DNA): TGTGCCAGCAGCGCCGGGACAGGGGACATAAACATTCAGTACTTC. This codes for CASSAGTGDINIQYF.